The 5 T cell receptor beta chains presented below share a single source sample, sequenced in a study of blood T cell repertoires in COVID-19. Clones were read by immunoSEQ multiplex PCR, and TCRdb kept only the in-frame ones, dropping some. The table records more than 150,000 clones, over 75% of them present only once. Sequencing was done on a sample of peripheral blood. These TCRs come from a man aged 65-85 years who had recovered from COVID-19.

The J gene is TRBJ2-1, the V gene TRBV7-9; 8 bases line up with TRBD2. J lost 7 bases, V lost 2 bases, and 4 bases had no gene match. Germline values: CDR1 SEHNR, CDR2 FQNEAQ (reference sequence). The CDR3 sequence is 14 residues long. In DNA, the CDR3 is TGTGCCAGCAGCTTACGGGAGGGGGATAATGAGCAGTTCTTC. It codes for CASSLREGDNEQFF.

The rearrangement joins TRBV7-9 to TRBJ2-5; D perhaps matches TRBD2 (5 bases). The CDR3 is 15 residues long. V was trimmed by 5 bases and J by 5 bases, leaving 18 bases between them. Germline lookup yields CDR1 SEHNR and CDR2 FQNEAQ (reference sequence). The CDR3 DNA reads TGTGCCAGCAGCCGTAGACTAAACCTCGACGAGACCCAGTACTTC. Translated: CASSRRLNLDETQYF.

The CDR3 region is CAISEPTGTYGYTF. CDR3 nucleotide sequence: TGTGCCATCAGTGAGCCGACAGGGACCTATGGCTACACCTTC. The chain uses TRBV10-3 and TRBJ1-2; 7 positions agree with TRBD1. The CDR3 is 14 residues long. V was pared by 2 bases and J by 4 bases, with 4 bases of the junction left unmatched. The germline CDR1 and CDR2 sequences are ENHRY and SYGVKD.

The genes are TRBV2 and TRBJ1-2; D is undetermined. V lost 7 bases and J lost 2, with 14 bases in between. This CDR3 contains 14 residues. Germline values: CDR1 SNHLY, CDR2 FYNNEI. DNA for the CDR3: TGTGCCAGCACCTCTACATGGGCAAACTATGGCTACACCTTC. Translated, it gives CASTSTWANYGYTF.

Comment on this clone: The junction shows a germline mismatch at one end, possibly a read error. The rearrangement links TRBV28 to TRBJ2-1; 10 nucleotides agree with TRBD2. The CDR3 has 12 residues. Germline loops: CDR1 MDHEN, CDR2 SYDVKM. In nucleotides, the CDR3 is TGTGCCAACAGTTCTCCTAGCGGGAGTGAGTTCTTC. Translating it yields CANSSPSGSEFF.